These T cell receptor beta chains were read from a single sample in a study of blood T cell repertoires in COVID-19. TCRdb keeps only in-frame clones here, not all; method: immunoSEQ multiplex PCR. There are fewer than 200,000 clones in the sample; almost 80% occur only once, and roughly 28% lies in the top ten. Source material: peripheral blood. These receptors were collected from a woman between 70 and 85 years old with acute or convalescent COVID-19. Both conserved end residues are part of each CDR3. D genes are given only for firm matches. The size entry is marked missing in some rows and otherwise reads once, few, many or a size class.

>TRBJ2-7|TRBD1|.|TRBV9
CASSVGEGQGFYEQYF
TGTGCCAGCAGCGTAGGAGAGGGACAGGGGTTCTACGAGCAGTACTTC
>TRBJ2-2|.|few|TRBV30
CALGRIGTGELFF
TGTGCTCTGGGGCGGATAGGTACCGGGGAGCTGTTTTTT
>TRBJ2-1|TRBD2|.|TRBV9
CASSLGLVNEQFF
TGTGCCAGCAGCCTGGGACTAGTCAATGAGCAGTTCTTC
>TRBJ2-3|TRBD2|.|TRBV18
CASSSGGSDTQYF
TGTGCCAGCTCATCGGGGGGTTCAGATACGCAGTATTTT
>TRBJ1-2|TRBD1|once|TRBV5-4
CASSRQGYGYTF
TGTGCCAGCAGCAGACAGGGGTATGGCTACACCTTC
>TRBJ2-5|TRBD1|.|TRBV5-4
CASSFLQGPEETQYF
TGTGCCAGCAGCTTCTTACAGGGGCCCGAAGAGACCCAGTACTTC
>TRBJ2-3|.|.|TRBV9
CASSPGLWVHTDTQYF
TGTGCCAGCAGCCCGGGACTGTGGGTCCACACAGATACGCAGTATTTT
>TRBJ1-6|TRBD1|.|TRBV7-9
CASRSGTGQNSPLHF
TGTGCCAGCAGATCCGGGACAGGGCAGAATTCACCCCTCCACTTT
>TRBJ2-2|.|few|TRBV30
CAWSVLAGELFF
TGTGCCTGGAGTGTATTAGCCGGGGAGCTGTTTTTT
>TRBJ1-2|TRBD1|.|TRBV2
CASRGGQGYGYTF
TGTGCCTCCCGGGGGGGACAGGGCTATGGCTACACCTTC
>TRBJ2-1|TRBD1|few|TRBV7-3
CASSLTQGGGYNEQFF
TGTGCCAGCAGCTTAACGCAAGGGGGCGGCTACAATGAGCAGTTCTTC
>TRBJ2-5|TRBD2|.|TRBV3-1/TRBV3-2
CASSRRGGEETQYF
TGTGCCAGCAGCCGTCGGGGGGGTGAAGAGACCCAGTACTTC
>TRBJ2-7|.|.|TRBV6-2/TRBV6-3
CASSYDYSYEQYF
TGTGCCAGCAGTTACGACTACTCCTACGAGCAGTACTTC
>TRBJ1-3|.|once|TRBV2
CASSAQGGAGNTIYF
TGTGCCAGCAGTGCGCAGGGTGGGGCGGGAAACACCATATATTTT
>TRBJ2-5|.|few|TRBV10-1
CASSESPLETQYF
TGCGCCAGCAGTGAGTCGCCACTTGAGACCCAGTACTTC
>TRBJ1-1|TRBD1|.|TRBV7-9
CASSRTDRPNTEAFF
TGTGCCAGCAGCCGGACGGACAGGCCGAACACTGAAGCTTTCTTT
>TRBJ2-1|TRBD2|.|TRBV19
CASSVLAGRPYNEQFF
TGTGCCAGTAGTGTTTTAGCGGGACGGCCCTACAATGAGCAGTTCTTC
>TRBJ1-1|.|.|TRBV5-1
CASSLAGRVEAFF
TGCGCCAGCAGCTTGGCCGGGAGAGTTGAAGCTTTCTTT
>TRBJ1-2|TRBD1|.|TRBV5-1
CASSEVAGTGGGGYTF
TGCGCCAGCAGCGAAGTAGCCGGGACAGGGGGTGGAGGCTACACCTTC
>TRBJ2-7|.|few|TRBV20-1
CSASSGGGAYEQYF
TGCAGTGCTAGTTCAGGAGGGGGCGCCTACGAGCAGTACTTC
>TRBJ2-1|.|.|TRBV5-4
CASSPGSPRALDEQFF
TGTGCCAGCAGCCCGGGGTCCCCGCGGGCTCTCGATGAGCAGTTCTTC
>TRBJ2-1|.|.|TRBV27
CASSPATGYGINEQFF
TGTGCCAGCAGTCCAGCCACAGGGTACGGTATCAATGAGCAGTTCTTC
>TRBJ2-3|TRBD1|few|TRBV11-2
CASSFDRAIDTQYF
TGTGCCAGCAGCTTCGACAGGGCTATAGATACGCAGTATTTT
>TRBJ1-2|TRBD1|few|TRBV2
CASSERQGFVYGYTF
TGTGCCAGCAGCGAAAGACAGGGGTTCGTCTATGGCTACACCTTC
>TRBJ1-1|.|.|TRBV7-2
CASSFEEDNTEAFF
TGTGCCAGCAGCTTCGAGGAGGATAACACTGAAGCTTTCTTT
>TRBJ2-2|.|.|TRBV30
CAWNGQGRTGELFF
TGTGCCTGGAACGGTCAGGGTAGGACCGGGGAGCTGTTTTTT
>TRBJ1-1|TRBD1|.|TRBV5-1
CASSFGQGDTEAFF
TGCGCCAGCAGCTTCGGACAGGGGGACACTGAAGCTTTCTTT
>TRBJ2-1|TRBD2|.|TRBV2
CASRRTSGSGNEQFF
TGTGCCAGCAGGAGGACTAGCGGGAGCGGCAATGAGCAGTTCTTC
>TRBJ2-1|.|.|TRBV19
CASSTGVDNEQFF
TGTGCCAGTAGTACAGGGGTGGACAATGAGCAGTTCTTC
>TRBJ2-1|.|.|TRBV6-4
CASRGDKSSYNEQFF
TGTGCCAGCAGGGGAGACAAGAGCTCCTACAATGAGCAGTTCTTC
>TRBJ1-2|.|.|TRBV2
CASIRGGEGGYTF
TGTGCCAGCATAAGAGGGGGGGAGGGCGGCTACACCTTC
>TRBJ2-1|TRBD1|medium-sized|TRBV14
CASSVQGGKVFNEQFF
TGTGCCAGCAGCGTACAGGGGGGCAAGGTATTCAATGAGCAGTTCTTC
>TRBJ2-1|TRBD2|many|TRBV4-1
CASSLYGTSGYNEQFF
TGCGCCAGCAGCCTCTACGGGACTAGCGGCTACAATGAGCAGTTCTTC
>TRBJ2-1|.|.|TRBV3-1/TRBV3-2
CASSQGRSSYNEQFF
TGTGCCAGCAGCCAAGGGAGGAGCTCCTACAATGAGCAGTTCTTC
>TRBJ1-2|.|.|TRBV13
CASTEPAGYGYTF
TGTGCCAGCACCGAGCCGGCGGGGTATGGCTACACCTTC
>TRBJ1-5|.|.|TRBV4-1
CASSQDFRGGGYQPQHF
TGCGCCAGCAGCCAAGATTTCCGAGGCGGCGGTTATCAGCCCCAGCATTTT
>TRBJ1-5|TRBD1|.|TRBV19
CASRHRGGGQPQHF
TGTGCCAGTAGACACAGGGGTGGCGGTCAGCCCCAGCATTTT
>TRBJ2-7|.|.|TRBV10-3
CAISEPRSSGYEQYF
TGTGCCATCAGTGAACCTAGGAGTAGCGGCTACGAGCAGTACTTC
>TRBJ1-6|.|.|TRBV11-3
CASSLGQGSPLHF
TGTGCCAGCAGCTTAGGCCAGGGTTCACCCCTCCACTTT
>TRBJ1-4|TRBD1|.|TRBV25-1
CASSTGQGGSTNEKLFF
TGTGCCAGCAGTACCGGACAGGGCGGGTCGACTAATGAAAAACTGTTTTTT
>TRBJ1-1|TRBD1|.|TRBV19
CASRRGQVATEAFF
TGTGCCAGTAGACGCGGACAGGTAGCCACTGAAGCTTTCTTT
>TRBJ2-7|TRBD2|.|TRBV3-1/TRBV3-2
CASSERGPYEQYF
TGTGCCAGCAGCGAGCGGGGACCCTACGAGCAGTACTTC
>TRBJ2-1|.|.|TRBV24-1
CATSDLRSPGMDEQFF
TGTGCCACCAGTGATTTGCGGTCGCCAGGGATGGATGAGCAGTTCTTC
>TRBJ2-7|TRBD2|once|TRBV2
CASSDVLAGDEQYF
TGTGCCAGCAGTGACGTACTAGCGGGAGACGAGCAGTACTTC
>TRBJ2-7|TRBD2|few|TRBV6-5
CASTPSGSYEQYF
TGTGCCAGCACACCTAGCGGGAGTTACGAGCAGTACTTC